This TCR beta chain appears in the sequencing data of a study of long-term antiretroviral therapy in people with HIV. Study conclusions and caveats: With ART, diversity went up but was still lower than in transplant donor controls. Blood in the study was drawn between 2004 and 2017, possibly under older ART regimens, which may be less effective than current ones. Clones that had undergone expansion before ART dominated the repertoire at all time points.

Running of the v3.0 immunoSEQ assay took place at survey level. Target depth was about 40,000-50,000 T-cell genomes per sample. Profiled with immunoSEQ multiplex PCR; TCRdb holds only in-frame clones, not every one. The sample carries more than 7,000 clones, over 65% recorded once. The CDR3 is made up of 16 amino acids. CDR1 is SGHRS and CDR2 is YFSETQ in the germline V gene. V was trimmed by 3 bases and J by 1 base, leaving 16 bases between them. To note about this clone: Its target is not known.

The source of this sequence is a man aged 35-49 years with HIV. The chain is built from TRBV5-1 and TRBJ1-1; D is uncertain. Sample: unsorted PBMCs, taken 0.6 years before starting antiretroviral therapy. This CDR3 reads CASSSYLTDQNTEAFF. DNA of the CDR3: TGCGCCAGCAGCTCCTACCTGACGGATCAGAACACTGAAGCTTTCTTT.